This T cell receptor (beta chain) was profiled in a study of CD8+ T cells in alopecia areata. Whole-study results and caveats: TCR sharing across patients was less clear than in mice, possibly HLA-related.

cDNA serving as the sequencing template came from extracted, reverse transcribed RNA. Assay used: immunoSEQ multiplex PCR; TCRdb lists only in-frame clones, some missing. Of more than 90,000 clones in the sample, roughly three fifths were seen once. The length of the CDR3 is 13 residues. V dropped 8 bases and J dropped 0 bases, with 8 bases sitting between them. CDR1 and CDR2 from the germline V gene are MNHEY and SVGAGI. On this clone: Its antigen remains unknown.

This sample's treatment: oral pan-JAK inhibitor, 5-10 mg twice daily. This specimen consisted of CD8+ T cells sorted from blood, obtained at week 24, from a patient treated with tofacitinib. The receptor was derived from a human donor with alopecia areata. This sequence joins TRBV6-5 and TRBJ2-1, with D tentatively TRBD1 (6 bases). Here the CDR3 reads CASGGLSYNEQFF. The CDR3 bases are TGTGCCAGCGGGGGCCTCTCCTACAATGAGCAGTTCTTC.